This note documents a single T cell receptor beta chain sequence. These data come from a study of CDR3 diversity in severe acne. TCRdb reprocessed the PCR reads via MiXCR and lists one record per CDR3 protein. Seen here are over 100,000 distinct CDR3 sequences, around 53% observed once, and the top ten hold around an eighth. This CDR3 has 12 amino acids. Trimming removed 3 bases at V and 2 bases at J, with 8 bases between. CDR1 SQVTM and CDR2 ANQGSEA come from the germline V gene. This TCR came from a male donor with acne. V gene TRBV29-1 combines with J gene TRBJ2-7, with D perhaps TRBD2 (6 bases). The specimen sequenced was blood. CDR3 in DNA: TGCAGCGTTGAGGAGGGACCCTACGAGCAGTACTTC. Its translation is CSVEEGPYEQYF.